This T cell receptor beta chain stems from a study of blood T cell repertoires in COVID-19 (TCRdb year 2020). Some background on the complete study: The collaborator samples originated in the United States, Italy and Spain and spanned the acute and convalescent phases of COVID-19. The prospective study material was composed of cDNA or gDNA derived from T cells, B-cell-depleted T cells, or PBMCs. A de-identified subject ID, COVID-19 status, age in years and sex were almost always included in the sample metadata. Samples came from the ongoing ImmuneRACE study (first 160 participants) plus 1,254 subjects from 6 global collaborators. Where HLA class I and class II types were available, the types were taken from metadata supplied by the sample provider, not from assay-based typing. Deeply sampled blood TCRbeta repertoires from subjects exposed to, actively infected with, or recovered from COVID-19 were included in the dataset. The repertoires were released in a freely available public database meant as a resource for research on the immune response to SARS-CoV-2.

As for this clone: It lacks a known antigen. No clone much larger than this one lies a single base away; base qualities are absent.

Collaborating institutions collected whole blood in K2EDTA tubes following their own protocols. For TCRbeta analysis, collaborators shipped samples in one of three forms: frozen whole blood, isolated PBMCs, or DNA extracted from either of those sample types. The germline V gene encodes CDR1 SEHNR and CDR2 FQNEAQ (reference sequence). V was cut back by 4 bases and J by 0 bases, leaving a gap of 9 bases between them. The CDR3 runs 15 amino acids, cysteine and phenylalanine included. The sequence is cut down to CDR3 DNA, 45 bases in frame from base 1. TCRbeta CDR3 regions were amplified from genomic DNA by means of the immunoSEQ Assay, a bias-controlled multiplex PCR. As for the original processing: The number of nucleated cells in each sample was estimated by amplification of reference gene primers within the assay. To quantify the absolute abundance of each unique TCRbeta CDR3 rearrangement, sequence reads were collapsed and filtered. For each sample, productive Simpson clonality was calculated as the square root of Simpson's diversity index over productive rearrangements. TCRdb re-hosts the immuneACCESS table, in-frame sequences only. Its copies lack some clones; in the studies checked, an unresolved V gene accounts for under half of them, and the cause for the rest is not known. The V and J calls and clone size come from that table; D and trimming were worked out from the DNA. The sample table lists about 85,000 clones, over 85% of them with a count of one. Clones ranked in the top ten supply around 2.1% of the sample.

The full study reports these points: Clinical and demographic metadata were provided uncurated, with the amount varying by source and participant.

The sequence came from a middle-aged man with acute or convalescent COVID-19. What was sequenced was peripheral blood. This chain is built from TRBV7-9 and TRBJ2-2, and TRBD2 may be the D gene, going by 6 matching bases. The nucleotide sequence is TGTGCCAGCAGCTCCGGGACTCCGAACACCGGGGAGCTGTTTTTT. This codes for CASSSGTPNTGELFF.